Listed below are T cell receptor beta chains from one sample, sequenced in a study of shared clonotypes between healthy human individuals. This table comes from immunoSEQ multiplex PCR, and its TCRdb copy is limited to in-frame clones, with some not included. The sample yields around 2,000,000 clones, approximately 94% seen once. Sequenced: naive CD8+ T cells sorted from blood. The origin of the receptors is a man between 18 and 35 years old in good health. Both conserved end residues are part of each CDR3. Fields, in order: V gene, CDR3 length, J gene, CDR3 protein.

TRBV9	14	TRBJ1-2	CASSRVESNYGYTF
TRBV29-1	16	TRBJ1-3	CSVEVGGFTAGNTIYF
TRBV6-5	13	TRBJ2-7	CASRGTGGYEQYF
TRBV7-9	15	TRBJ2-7	CASSLEGLAGLEQYF
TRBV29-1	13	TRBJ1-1	CSVVPQGAPEAFF
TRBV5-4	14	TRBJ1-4	CASSSPGGNEKLFF
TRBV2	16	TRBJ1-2	CASSGGDRGIVYGYTF
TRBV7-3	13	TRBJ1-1	CASSLSSLTEAFF
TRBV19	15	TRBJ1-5	CASGTGRNSNQPQHF
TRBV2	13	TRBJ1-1	CASSEGGTEGAFF
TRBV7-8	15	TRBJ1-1	CASSLVTGIPREAFF
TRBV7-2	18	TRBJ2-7	CASSLLEGSSSSSYEQYF
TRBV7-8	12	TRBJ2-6	CASSFGANVLTF
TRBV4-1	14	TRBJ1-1	CASSPGTLNTEAFF
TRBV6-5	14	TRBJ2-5	CASSFTGPQETQYF
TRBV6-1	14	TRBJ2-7	CASSLGTTVREQYF
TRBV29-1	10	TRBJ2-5	CSVLEETQYF
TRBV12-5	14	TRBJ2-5	CASGLWGATETQYF
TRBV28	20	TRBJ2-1	CASSMTGGTYSGRSYNEQFF
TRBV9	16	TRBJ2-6	CASTHLVGSGANVLTF
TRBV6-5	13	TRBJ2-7	CASSYSRASEQYF
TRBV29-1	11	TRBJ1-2	CSVVDLYGYTF